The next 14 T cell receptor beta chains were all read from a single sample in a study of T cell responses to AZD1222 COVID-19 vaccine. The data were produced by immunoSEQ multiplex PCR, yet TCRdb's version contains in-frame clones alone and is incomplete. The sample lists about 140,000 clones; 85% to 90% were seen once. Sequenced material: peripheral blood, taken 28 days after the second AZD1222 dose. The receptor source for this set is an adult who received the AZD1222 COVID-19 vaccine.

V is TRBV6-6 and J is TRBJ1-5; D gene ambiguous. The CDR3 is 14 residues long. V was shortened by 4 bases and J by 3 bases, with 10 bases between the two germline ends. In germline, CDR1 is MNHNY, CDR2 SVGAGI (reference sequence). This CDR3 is CASSSPGVNQPQHF. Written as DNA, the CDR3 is TGTGCCAGCAGTTCCCCCGGGGTCAATCAGCCCCAGCATTTT.

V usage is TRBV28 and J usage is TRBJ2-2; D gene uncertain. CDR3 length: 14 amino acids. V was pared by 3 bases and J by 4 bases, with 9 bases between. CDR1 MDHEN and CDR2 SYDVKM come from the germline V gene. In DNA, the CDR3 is TGTGCCAGCAGTTTCCGGCTCGCCACCGGGGAGCTGTTTTTT. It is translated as CASSFRLATGELFF. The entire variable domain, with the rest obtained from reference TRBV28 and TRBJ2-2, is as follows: DVKVTQSSRYLVKRTGEKVFLECVQDMDHENMFWYRQDPGLGLRLIYFSYDVKMKEKGDIPEGYSVSREKKERFSLILESASTNQTSMYLCASSFRLATGELFFGEGSRLTVL.

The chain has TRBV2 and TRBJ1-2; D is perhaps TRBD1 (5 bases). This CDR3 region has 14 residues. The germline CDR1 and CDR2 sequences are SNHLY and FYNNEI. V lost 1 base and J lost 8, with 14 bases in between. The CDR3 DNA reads TGTGCCAGCAGTGAAGTGGAGGGGTCGGTAGGCTACACCTTC. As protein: CASSEVEGSVGYTF.

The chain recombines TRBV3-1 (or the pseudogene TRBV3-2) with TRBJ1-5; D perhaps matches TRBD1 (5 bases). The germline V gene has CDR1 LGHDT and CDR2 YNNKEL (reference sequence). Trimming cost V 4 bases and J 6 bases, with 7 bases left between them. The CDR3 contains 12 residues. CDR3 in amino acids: CASSLGTQPQHF. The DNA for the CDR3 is TGTGCCAGCAGCCTTGGGACTCAGCCCCAGCATTTT.

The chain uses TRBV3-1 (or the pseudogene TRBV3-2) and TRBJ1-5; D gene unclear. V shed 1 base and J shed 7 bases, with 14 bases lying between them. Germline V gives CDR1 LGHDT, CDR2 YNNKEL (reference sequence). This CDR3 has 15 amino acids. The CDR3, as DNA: TGTGCCAGCAGCCAAGGGATAGGGAAGGAGCAGCCCCAGCATTTT. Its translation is CASSQGIGKEQPQHF.

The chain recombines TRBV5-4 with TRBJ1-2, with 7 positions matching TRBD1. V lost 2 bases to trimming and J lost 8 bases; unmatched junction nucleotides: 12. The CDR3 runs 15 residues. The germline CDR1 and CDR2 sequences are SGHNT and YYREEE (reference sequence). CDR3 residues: CASSFGTDRVEGYTF. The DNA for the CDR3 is TGTGCCAGCAGCTTTGGAACAGACAGGGTGGAAGGCTACACCTTC.

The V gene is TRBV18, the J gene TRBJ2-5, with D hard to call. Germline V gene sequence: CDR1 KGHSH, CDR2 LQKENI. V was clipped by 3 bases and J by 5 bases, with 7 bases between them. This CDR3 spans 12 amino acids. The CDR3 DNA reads TGTGCCAGCTCACCGGACGGTGAGACCCAGTACTTC. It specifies CASSPDGETQYF. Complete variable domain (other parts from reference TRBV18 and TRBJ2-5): NAGVMQNPRHLVRRRGQEARLRCSPMKGHSHVYWYRQLPEEGLKFMVYLQKENIIDESGMPKERFSAEFPKEGPSILRIQQVVRGDSAAYFCASSPDGETQYFGPGTRLLVL.

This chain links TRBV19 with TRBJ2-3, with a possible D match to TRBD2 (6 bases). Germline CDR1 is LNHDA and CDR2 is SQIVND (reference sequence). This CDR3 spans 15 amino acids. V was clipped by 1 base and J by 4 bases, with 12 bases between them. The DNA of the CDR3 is TGTGCCAGTAGTATAGGGGCCGGGGAGGCAGATACGCAGTATTTT. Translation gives CASSIGAGEADTQYF.

CDR3 in amino acids: CASSLRTSGDTGELFF. DNA of the CDR3: TGTGCCAGCTCACTTCGGACTAGCGGGGACACCGGGGAGCTGTTTTTT. The chain uses TRBV18 and TRBJ2-2; 12 nucleotides agree with TRBD2. The CDR3 totals 16 residues. CDR1 KGHSH and CDR2 LQKENI come from the germline V gene. J was trimmed by 3 bases and V by 4 bases; bases with no gene match: 3.

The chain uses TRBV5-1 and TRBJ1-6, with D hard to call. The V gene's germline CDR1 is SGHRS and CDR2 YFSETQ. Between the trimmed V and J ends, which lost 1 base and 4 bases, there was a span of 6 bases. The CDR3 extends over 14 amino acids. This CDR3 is CASSLRTYNSPLHF. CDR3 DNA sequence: TGCGCCAGCAGCTTGAGAACGTATAATTCACCCCTCCACTTT.

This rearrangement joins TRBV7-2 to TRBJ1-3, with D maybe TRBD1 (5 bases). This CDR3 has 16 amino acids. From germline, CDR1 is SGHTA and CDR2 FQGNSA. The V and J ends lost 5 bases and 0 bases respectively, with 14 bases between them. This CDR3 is CASSPGTFLSGNTIYF. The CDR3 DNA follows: TGTGCCAGCAGCCCCGGGACGTTCCTCTCTGGAAACACCATATATTTT.

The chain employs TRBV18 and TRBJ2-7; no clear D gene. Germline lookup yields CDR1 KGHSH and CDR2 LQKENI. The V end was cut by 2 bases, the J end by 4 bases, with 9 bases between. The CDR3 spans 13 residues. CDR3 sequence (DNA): TGTGCCAGCTCACCATCTTTTGGGTACGAGCAGTACTTC. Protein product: CASSPSFGYEQYF.

The CDR3 protein is CASSFGVAGSGANVLTF. CDR3 sequence (DNA): TGTGCCAGCAGTTTCGGGGTAGCGGGATCCGGGGCCAACGTCCTGACTTTC. The chain uses TRBV27 and TRBJ2-6; 8 bases align to TRBD2. Germline V gene data show CDR1 as MNHEY and CDR2 as SMNVEV (reference sequence). V was clipped by 3 bases and J by 4 bases; unmatched bases: 8. CDR3 length: 17 amino acids.

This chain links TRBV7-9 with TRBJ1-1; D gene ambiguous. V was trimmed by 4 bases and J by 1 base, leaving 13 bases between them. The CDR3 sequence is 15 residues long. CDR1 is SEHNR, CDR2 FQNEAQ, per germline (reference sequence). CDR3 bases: TGTGCCAGCAGCTCCACCTATACCGCGAACACTGAAGCTTTCTTT. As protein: CASSSTYTANTEAFF.